This TCR beta chain was captured by sequencing in a study of blood T cell repertoires in COVID-19. Study-wide context: Samples representing acute and convalescent COVID-19 were sourced from the United States, Italy and Spain. T cells, B-cell-depleted T cells, or PBMCs provided the cDNA or gDNA that served as material.

Trimming took off 5 bases at V and 3 bases at J, with 10 bases between the two ends. CDR3 length: 14 residues. Per the germline V gene, CDR1 is KGHSH and CDR2 is LQKENI. In the source study's methods: Cell counts per sample came from amplifying reference gene primers. Only in-frame clones appear in the TCRdb table, and some are missing; sequencing was by immunoSEQ multiplex PCR. V and J calls and clone size come straight from that table; D and trimming were deduced from the DNA. The table includes about 140,000 clones, 85% to 90% detected once. The origin of this receptor is a woman in her fifties or sixties with acute or convalescent COVID-19. The rearrangement uses TRBV18 and TRBJ1-4; D gene unclear. Input material: peripheral blood. The CDR3 DNA reads TGTGCCAGCTCAGCTAATCAGGCTAATGAAAAACTGTTTTTT. Amino acid sequence: CASSANQANEKLFF.